This T cell receptor (beta chain) was documented in a study of technical replicates of blood from a handful of donors. Clones were sequenced by immunoSEQ multiplex PCR, and TCRdb holds only the in-frame ones, with some missing. This table has roughly 80,000 clones, more than 85% appearing once. The V end lost 3 bases, the J end lost 9 bases, and 9 bases lay between the germline ends. The CDR3 runs 12 residues. CDR1 is MNHEY and CDR2 is SMNVEV in the germline V gene (reference sequence). Source material: T cells isolated from PBMCs. The V call is TRBV27, the J call TRBJ2-1; D is unclear. This receptor was taken from a human donor in good health. CDR3 nucleotides: TGTGCCAGCAGTTTCGGGTTTGGTGAGCAGTTCTTC. This codes for CASSFGFGEQFF.